This T cell receptor (beta chain) was captured by sequencing in a study of blood T cell repertoires in COVID-19. The overall study: Sites in the United States, Italy and Spain provided acute and convalescent COVID-19 samples.

Some clones are missing from TCRdb's copy, which holds only in-frame ones; the method was immunoSEQ multiplex PCR. The table has over 350,000 clones, roughly 90% seen once. The sequence was collected from a woman aged 30 to 39 with acute or convalescent COVID-19. Sequencing input: peripheral blood.

In DNA form, the CDR3 reads TGTGCCAGCAGCCCAGGGGTCGGAAACACCATATATTTT. Amino acid sequence: CASSPGVGNTIYF. J is TRBJ1-3 and V is TRBV14; possibly TRBD1 for D (6 bases). The length of the CDR3 is 13 residues. The germline gives CDR1 SGHDN, CDR2 FVKESK. V was shortened by 4 bases and J by 4 bases, with 8 bases between the two germline ends. Together with reference TRBV14 and TRBJ1-3, the CDR3 gives the full variable domain: EAGVTQFPSHSVIEKGQTVTLRCDPISGHDNLYWYRRVMGKEIKFLLHFVKESKQDESGMPNNRFLAERTGGTYSTLKVQPAELEDSGVYFCASSPGVGNTIYFGEGSWLTVV.